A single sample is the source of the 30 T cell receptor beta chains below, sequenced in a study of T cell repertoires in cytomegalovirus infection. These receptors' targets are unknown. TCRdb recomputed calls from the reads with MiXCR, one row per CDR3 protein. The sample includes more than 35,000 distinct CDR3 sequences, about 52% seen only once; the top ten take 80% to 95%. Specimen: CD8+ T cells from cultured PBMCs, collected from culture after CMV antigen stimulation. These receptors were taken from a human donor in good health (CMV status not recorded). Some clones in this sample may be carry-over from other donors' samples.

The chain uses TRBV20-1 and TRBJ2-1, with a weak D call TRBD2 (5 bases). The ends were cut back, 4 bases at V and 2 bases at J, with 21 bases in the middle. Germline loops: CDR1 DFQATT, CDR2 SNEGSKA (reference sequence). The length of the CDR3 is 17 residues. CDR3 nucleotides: TGCAGTGCTAACCACGGGCCACTAGGAGTAGCCTACAATGAGCAGTTCTTC. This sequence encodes CSANHGPLGVAYNEQFF.

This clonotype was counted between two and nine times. The CDR3 DNA is TGTGCCAGCAGCTCGGGAAGCTCAATCTACGAGCAGTACTTC. It encodes CASSSGSSIYEQYF. The V call is TRBV7-9, the J call TRBJ2-7; a weak D match, TRBD2 (5 bases). The CDR3 sequence is 14 residues long. Germline V gene data show CDR1 as SEHNR and CDR2 as FQNEAQ (reference sequence). V shed 4 bases and J shed 3 bases, with 13 bases lying between them.

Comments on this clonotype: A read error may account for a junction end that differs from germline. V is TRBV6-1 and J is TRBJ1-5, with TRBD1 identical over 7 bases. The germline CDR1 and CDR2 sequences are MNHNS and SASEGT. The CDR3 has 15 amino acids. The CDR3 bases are TGCGCCAGCAGTGAAGGGAGGGGGCGCAATCAGCCCCAGCATTTT. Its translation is CASSEGRGRNQPQHF.

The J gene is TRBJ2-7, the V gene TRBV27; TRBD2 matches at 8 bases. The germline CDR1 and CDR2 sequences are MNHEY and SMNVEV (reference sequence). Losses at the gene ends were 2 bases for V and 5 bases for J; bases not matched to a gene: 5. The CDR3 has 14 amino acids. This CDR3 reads CASSLGGRIHEQYF. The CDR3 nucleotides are TGTGCCAGCAGTTTAGGCGGGAGGATTCACGAGCAGTACTTC.

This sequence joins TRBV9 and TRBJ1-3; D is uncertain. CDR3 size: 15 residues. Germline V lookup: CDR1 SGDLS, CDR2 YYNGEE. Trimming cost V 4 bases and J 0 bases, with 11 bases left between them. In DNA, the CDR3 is TGTGCCAGCAGCTTCCTGGACGGCTCTGGAAACACCATATATTTT. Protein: CASSFLDGSGNTIYF. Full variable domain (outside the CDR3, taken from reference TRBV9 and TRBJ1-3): DSGVTQTPKHLITATGQRVTLRCSPRSGDLSVYWYQQSLDQGLQFLIQYYNGEERAKGNILERFSAQQFPDLHSELNLSSLELGDSALYFCASSFLDGSGNTIYFGEGSWLTVV.

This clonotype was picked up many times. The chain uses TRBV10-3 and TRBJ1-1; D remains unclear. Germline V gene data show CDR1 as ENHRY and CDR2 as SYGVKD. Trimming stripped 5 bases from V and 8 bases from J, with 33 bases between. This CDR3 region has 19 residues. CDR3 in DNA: TGTGCCATCAGTCTGAGGGTACGTTTGGCTGTACCTTTCGGCCAAGAAGCTTTCTTT. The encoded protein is CAISLRVRLAVPFGQEAFF.

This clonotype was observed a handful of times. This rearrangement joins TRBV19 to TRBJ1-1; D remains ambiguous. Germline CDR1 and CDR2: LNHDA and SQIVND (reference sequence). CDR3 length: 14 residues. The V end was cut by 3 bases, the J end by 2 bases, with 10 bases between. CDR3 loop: CASSIGEGNTEAFF. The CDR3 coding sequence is TGTGCCAGTAGTATTGGGGAAGGAAACACTGAAGCTTTCTTT.

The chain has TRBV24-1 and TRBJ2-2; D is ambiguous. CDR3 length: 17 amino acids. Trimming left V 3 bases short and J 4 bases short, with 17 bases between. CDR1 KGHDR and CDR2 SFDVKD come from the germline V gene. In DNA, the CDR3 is TGTGCCACCAGTGATGTGGTATCGGAGATCGGCACCGGGGAGCTGTTTTTT. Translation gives CATSDVVSEIGTGELFF.

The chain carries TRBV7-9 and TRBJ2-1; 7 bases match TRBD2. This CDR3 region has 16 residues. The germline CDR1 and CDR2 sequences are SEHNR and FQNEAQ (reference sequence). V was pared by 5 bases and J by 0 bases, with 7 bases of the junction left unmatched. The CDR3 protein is CASSVTSASSYNEQFF. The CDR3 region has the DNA TGTGCCAGCAGCGTTACTAGCGCCAGCTCCTACAATGAGCAGTTCTTC.

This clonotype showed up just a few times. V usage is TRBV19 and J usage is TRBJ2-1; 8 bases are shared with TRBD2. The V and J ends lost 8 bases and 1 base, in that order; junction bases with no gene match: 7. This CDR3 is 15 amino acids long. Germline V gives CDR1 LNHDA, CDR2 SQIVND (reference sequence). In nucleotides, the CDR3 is TGTGCCAGTGGGGTCATAGCGGGGTCCTACAATGAGCAGTTCTTC. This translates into CASGVIAGSYNEQFF.

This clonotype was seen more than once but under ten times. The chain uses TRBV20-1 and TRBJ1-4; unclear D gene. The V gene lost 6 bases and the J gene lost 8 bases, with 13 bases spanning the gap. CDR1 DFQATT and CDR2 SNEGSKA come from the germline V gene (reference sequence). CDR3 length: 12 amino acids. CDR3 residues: CSAPGPREKLFF. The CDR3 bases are TGCAGTGCACCTGGACCTAGAGAAAAACTGTTTTTT.

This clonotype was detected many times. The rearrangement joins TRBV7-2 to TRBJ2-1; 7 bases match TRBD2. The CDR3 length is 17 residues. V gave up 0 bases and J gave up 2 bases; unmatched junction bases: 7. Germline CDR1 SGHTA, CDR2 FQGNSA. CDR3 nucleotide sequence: TGTGCCAGCAGCTTAGCGGTACGGGAGGCTGCCTACAATGAGCAGTTCTTC. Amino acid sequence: CASSLAVREAAYNEQFF.

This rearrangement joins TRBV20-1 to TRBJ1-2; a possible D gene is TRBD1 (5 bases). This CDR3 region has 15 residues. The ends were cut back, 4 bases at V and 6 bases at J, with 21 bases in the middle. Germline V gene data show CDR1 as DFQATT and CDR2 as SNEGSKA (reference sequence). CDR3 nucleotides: TGCAGTGCTACCCAGACAGCCCGATGGCAGGATGGCTACACCTTC. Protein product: CSATQTARWQDGYTF.

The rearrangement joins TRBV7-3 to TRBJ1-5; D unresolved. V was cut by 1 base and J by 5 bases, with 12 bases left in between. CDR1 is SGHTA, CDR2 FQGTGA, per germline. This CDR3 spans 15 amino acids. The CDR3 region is CASSLISGRDQPQHF. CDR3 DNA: TGTGCCAGCAGCTTAATATCCGGCCGTGATCAGCCCCAGCATTTT.

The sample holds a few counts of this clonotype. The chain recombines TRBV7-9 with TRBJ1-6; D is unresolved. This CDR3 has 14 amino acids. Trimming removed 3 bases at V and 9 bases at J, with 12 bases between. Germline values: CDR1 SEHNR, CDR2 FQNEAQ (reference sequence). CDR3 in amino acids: CASSLYKAGSPLHF. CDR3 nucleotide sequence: TGTGCCAGCAGCTTGTACAAAGCGGGTTCACCCCTCCACTTT.

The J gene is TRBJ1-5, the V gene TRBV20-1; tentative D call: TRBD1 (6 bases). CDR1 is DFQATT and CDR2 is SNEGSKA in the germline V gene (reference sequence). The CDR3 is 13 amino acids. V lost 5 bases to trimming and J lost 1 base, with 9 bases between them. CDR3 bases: TGCAGTGCTTTAGACAGGAGCAATCAGCCCCAGCATTTT. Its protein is CSALDRSNQPQHF.

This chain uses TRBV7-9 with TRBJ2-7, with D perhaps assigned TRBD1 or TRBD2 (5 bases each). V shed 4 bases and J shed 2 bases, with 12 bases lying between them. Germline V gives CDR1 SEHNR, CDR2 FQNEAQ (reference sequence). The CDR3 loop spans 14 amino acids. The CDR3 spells CASSSRDGPYEQYF. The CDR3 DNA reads TGTGCCAGCAGCTCCCGGGACGGACCCTACGAGCAGTACTTC.

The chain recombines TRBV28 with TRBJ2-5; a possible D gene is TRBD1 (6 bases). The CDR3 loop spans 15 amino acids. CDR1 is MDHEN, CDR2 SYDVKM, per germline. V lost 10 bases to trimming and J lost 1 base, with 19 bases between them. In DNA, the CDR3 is TGTGCCACCCTGATAATGATGACAGGCCAAGAGACCCAGTACTTC. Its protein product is CATLIMMTGQETQYF.

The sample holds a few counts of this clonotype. CDR3 sequence reads: CAKHVTSRGNEQFF. In DNA, the CDR3 is TGTGCCAAGCACGTGACTAGCCGTGGCAATGAGCAGTTCTTC. The chain links TRBV7-2 to TRBJ2-1; 7 positions agree with TRBD2. Trimming took 10 bases from V and 6 from J; bases not matched to a gene: 12. Germline CDR1 SGHTA, CDR2 FQGNSA. The CDR3 consists of 14 residues.

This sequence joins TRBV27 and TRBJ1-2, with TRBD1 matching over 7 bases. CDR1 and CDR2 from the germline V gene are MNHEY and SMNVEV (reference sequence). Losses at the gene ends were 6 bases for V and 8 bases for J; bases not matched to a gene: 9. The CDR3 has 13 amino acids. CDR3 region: CASSSTGSAGYTF. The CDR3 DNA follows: TGTGCCAGCAGCTCGACAGGGTCTGCGGGCTACACCTTC.

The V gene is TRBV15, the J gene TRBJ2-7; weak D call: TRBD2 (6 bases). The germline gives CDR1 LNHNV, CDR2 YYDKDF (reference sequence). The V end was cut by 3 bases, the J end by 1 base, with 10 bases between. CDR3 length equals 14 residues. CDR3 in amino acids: CATSSGGESYEQYF. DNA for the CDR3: TGTGCCACCAGCAGCGGGGGTGAATCCTACGAGCAGTACTTC.

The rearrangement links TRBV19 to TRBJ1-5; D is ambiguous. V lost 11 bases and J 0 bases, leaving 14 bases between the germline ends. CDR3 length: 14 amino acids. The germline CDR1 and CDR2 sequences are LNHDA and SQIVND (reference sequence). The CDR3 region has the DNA TGTGCCCTTGGAGGCGAATATAGCAATCAGCCCCAGCATTTT. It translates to CALGGEYSNQPQHF.

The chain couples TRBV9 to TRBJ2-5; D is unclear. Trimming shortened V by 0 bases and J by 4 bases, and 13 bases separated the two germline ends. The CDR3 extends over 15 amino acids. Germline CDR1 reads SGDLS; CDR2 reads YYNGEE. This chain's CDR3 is CASSVEEWGSETQYF. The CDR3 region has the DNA TGTGCCAGCAGCGTAGAAGAATGGGGATCAGAGACCCAGTACTTC. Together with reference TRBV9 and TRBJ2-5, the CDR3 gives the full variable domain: DSGVTQTPKHLITATGQRVTLRCSPRSGDLSVYWYQQSLDQGLQFLIQYYNGEERAKGNILERFSAQQFPDLHSELNLSSLELGDSALYFCASSVEEWGSETQYFGPGTRLLVL.

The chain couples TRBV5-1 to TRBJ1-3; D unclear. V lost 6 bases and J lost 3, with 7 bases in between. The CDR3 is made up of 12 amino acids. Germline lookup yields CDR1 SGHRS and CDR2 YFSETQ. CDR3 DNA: TGCGCCAGCACCTATGATGGAAACACCATATATTTT. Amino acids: CASTYDGNTIYF.

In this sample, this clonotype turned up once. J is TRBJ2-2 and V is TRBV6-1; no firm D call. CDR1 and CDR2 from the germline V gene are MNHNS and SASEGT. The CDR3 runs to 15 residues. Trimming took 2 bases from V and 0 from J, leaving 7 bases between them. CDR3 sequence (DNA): TGTGCCAGCAGTGAAAACTGGGCGAACACCGGGGAGCTGTTTTTT. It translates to CASSENWANTGELFF.

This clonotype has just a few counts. The CDR3 DNA is TGTGCCAGCAGTTTATGGCTGGGGACTAAGGCCTACAATGAGCAGTTCTTC. The encoded protein is CASSLWLGTKAYNEQFF. The chain couples TRBV27 to TRBJ2-1, with 7 bases fitting TRBD2. V trimming: 1 base; J trimming: 2 bases; junction bases outside the gene matches: 8. Germline-derived CDR1 and CDR2 are MNHEY and SMNVEV (reference sequence). The CDR3 has 17 amino acids.

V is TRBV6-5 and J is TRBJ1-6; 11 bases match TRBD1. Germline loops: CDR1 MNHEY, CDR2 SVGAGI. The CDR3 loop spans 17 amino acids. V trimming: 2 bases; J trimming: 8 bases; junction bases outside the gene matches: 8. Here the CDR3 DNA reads TGTGCCAGCAGTTACCAGGACAGGGGGCCGGAGGATTCACCCCTCCACTTT. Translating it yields CASSYQDRGPEDSPLHF.

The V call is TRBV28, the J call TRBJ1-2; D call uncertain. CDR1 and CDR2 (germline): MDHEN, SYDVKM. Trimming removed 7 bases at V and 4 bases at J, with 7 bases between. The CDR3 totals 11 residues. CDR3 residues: CASNRGYGYTF. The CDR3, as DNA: TGTGCCAGCAACCGGGGCTATGGCTACACCTTC.

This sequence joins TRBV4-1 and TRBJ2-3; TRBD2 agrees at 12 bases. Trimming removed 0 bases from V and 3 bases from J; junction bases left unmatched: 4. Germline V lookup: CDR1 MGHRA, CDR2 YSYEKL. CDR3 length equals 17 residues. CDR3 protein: CASSQETSGGRTDTQYF. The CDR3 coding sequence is TGCGCCAGCAGCCAAGAGACTAGCGGGGGACGAACAGATACGCAGTATTTT.

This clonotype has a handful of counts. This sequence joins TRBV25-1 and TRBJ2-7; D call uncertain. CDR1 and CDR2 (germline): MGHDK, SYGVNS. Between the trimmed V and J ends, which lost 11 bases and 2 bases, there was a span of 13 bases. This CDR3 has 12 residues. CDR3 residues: CAVASGAYEQYF. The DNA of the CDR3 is TGTGCCGTCGCCTCTGGGGCCTACGAGCAGTACTTC.